These T cell receptor beta chains were read from a single sample in a study of blood T cell repertoires in COVID-19. TCRdb keeps only in-frame clones here, not all; method: immunoSEQ multiplex PCR. The data hold under 140,000 clones, with 82% observed a single time. Sequences were obtained from peripheral blood. The receptors originated from a woman aged 55-70 years with acute or convalescent COVID-19. Each CDR3 is given with its conserved first and last residue. The D gene is left open where the match is weak. Some rows have no size entry. The others give once, few or many, or a class for an expanded clone.

>.|.|TRBJ1-5|TRBV19
CASSSQAGQPQHF
TGTGCCAGTAGTTCCCAGGCGGGCCAGCCCCAGCATTTT
>.|.|TRBJ1-2|TRBV18
CASSPLEALNYGYTF
TGTGCCAGCTCACCATTAGAAGCCTTAAACTATGGCTACACCTTC
>TRBD1|.|TRBJ1-5|TRBV19
CASSTTPGQGADQPQHF
TGTGCCAGTAGTACCACACCGGGACAGGGGGCAGATCAGCCCCAGCATTTT
>.|.|TRBJ2-3|TRBV7-2
CASSFKIGTDTQYF
TGTGCCAGCAGCTTTAAAATCGGGACAGATACGCAGTATTTT
>.|.|TRBJ1-6|TRBV28
CASTRSAGEFSPLHF
TGTGCCAGCACCAGGTCGGCAGGGGAGTTCTCACCCCTCCACTTT
>.|few|TRBJ2-7|TRBV11-2
CASSLEQGSSYEQYF
TGTGCCAGCAGCTTGGAACAGGGTAGCTCCTACGAGCAGTACTTC
>.|.|TRBJ2-3|TRBV7-2
CASSSWTPTDTQYF
TGTGCCAGCAGCTCCTGGACACCCACAGATACGCAGTATTTT
>.|once|TRBJ2-2|TRBV6-5
CASIGKDSFTGELFF
TGTGCCAGCATCGGGAAAGATTCTTTCACCGGGGAGCTGTTTTTT
>TRBD2|.|TRBJ2-5|TRBV18
CASSGPPGTSRQETQYF
TGTGCCAGCTCAGGACCTCCCGGGACTAGTCGCCAAGAGACCCAGTACTTC
>.|.|TRBJ1-2|TRBV2
CASREDSNYGYTF
TGTGCCAGCAGGGAGGACAGCAACTATGGCTACACCTTC
>TRBD1|.|TRBJ2-7|TRBV30
CAWSPGTGVREQYF
TGTGCCTGGAGTCCCGGGACAGGGGTGAGGGAGCAGTACTTC
>TRBD2|.|TRBJ2-2|TRBV27
CASSSLSGGTNTGELFF
TGTGCCAGCAGTTCCCTTTCGGGGGGGACCAACACCGGGGAGCTGTTTTTT
>TRBD1|.|TRBJ1-2|TRBV10-3
CAIRGDSSYGYTF
TGTGCCATCAGGGGGGACAGCTCCTATGGCTACACCTTC
>.|.|TRBJ1-4|TRBV24-1
CATSEVQGSGEKLFF
TGTGCCACCAGTGAGGTACAGGGAAGTGGTGAAAAACTGTTTTTT
>TRBD1|.|TRBJ1-6|TRBV6-5
CATGGNSPLHF
TGTGCCACAGGGGGTAATTCACCCCTCCACTTT
>.|many|TRBJ2-7|TRBV5-1
CASSLGFSDEQYF
TGCGCCAGCAGCTTGGGTTTTTCGGACGAGCAGTACTTC
>TRBD1|few|TRBJ1-1|TRBV3-1/TRBV3-2
CASSQEGTGIAFF
TGTGCCAGCAGCCAAGAAGGGACAGGGATTGCTTTCTTT
>.|few|TRBJ2-2|TRBV2
CASSALYTGELFF
TGTGCCAGCAGTGCTCTTTACACCGGGGAGCTGTTTTTT
>TRBD2|.|TRBJ2-1|TRBV19
CASSISGGGLNEQFF
TGTGCCAGTAGTATATCAGGCGGGGGGCTTAATGAGCAGTTCTTC
>.|once|TRBJ1-6|TRBV5-4
CASRKDSNSSPLHF
TGTGCCAGCAGAAAGGACAGCAACAGTTCACCCCTCCACTTT
>.|.|TRBJ1-6|TRBV27
CASTQRGSGSPLHF
TGTGCCAGCACCCAAAGGGGTTCTGGCTCACCCCTCCACTTT
>TRBD1|.|TRBJ1-1|TRBV7-2
CASSQGVGWTEAFF
TGTGCCAGCAGCCAGGGGGTGGGATGGACTGAAGCTTTCTTT
>.|few|TRBJ2-6|TRBV7-9
CASSSKARQVTSGANVLTF
TGTGCCAGCAGCTCAAAGGCTCGACAGGTAACCTCTGGGGCCAACGTCCTGACTTTC
>.|few|TRBJ1-2|TRBV7-9
CASSLGQFYGYTF
TGTGCCAGCAGCTTAGGACAGTTCTATGGCTACACCTTC
>TRBD1|.|TRBJ1-5|TRBV29-1
CSVAGTGGDAQPQHF
TGCAGCGTCGCCGGGACAGGGGGTGATGCTCAGCCCCAGCATTTT
>TRBD2|.|TRBJ2-5|TRBV3-1/TRBV3-2
CASWGVAGVPRETQYF
TGTGCCAGCTGGGGGGTAGCGGGGGTGCCCCGGGAGACCCAGTACTTC
>TRBD2|.|TRBJ2-4|TRBV3-1/TRBV3-2
CASSQGETSGGLFGIQYF
TGTGCCAGCAGCCAGGGTGAAACTAGCGGGGGGCTGTTCGGCATTCAGTACTTC
>TRBD1|once|TRBJ1-6|TRBV4-1
CASSQTGQGHNSPLHF
TGCGCCAGCAGCCAAACCGGACAGGGCCATAATTCACCCCTCCACTTT
>TRBD2|.|TRBJ2-3|TRBV19
CASIGGTDTQYF
TGTGCCAGTATCGGGGGGACGGATACGCAGTATTTT
>TRBD1|few|TRBJ2-7|TRBV16
CASRRGLTGLDYEQYF
TGTGCCAGCAGGCGTGGGCTGACAGGGTTGGACTACGAGCAGTACTTC
>.|.|TRBJ1-6|TRBV5-6
CASSLVQVNSPLHF
TGTGCCAGCAGCTTGGTACAGGTTAATTCACCCCTCCACTTT
>TRBD1|.|TRBJ1-1|TRBV19
CASSKRAGTGRDTEAFF
TGTGCCAGTAGTAAGAGGGCCGGGACAGGGCGCGACACTGAAGCTTTCTTT
>.|.|TRBJ2-7|TRBV4-2
CASSQEGSARGEQYF
TGTGCCAGCAGCCAAGAGGGGAGCGCTCGGGGGGAGCAGTACTTC
>.|.|TRBJ2-7|TRBV28
CASSLVVGSTHEQYF
TGTGCCAGCAGTTTGGTAGTGGGCAGCACGCACGAGCAGTACTTC
>.|.|TRBJ2-7|TRBV11-3
CASSRGAGRSPYEQYF
TGTGCCAGCAGCCGTGGGGCGGGGCGATCCCCCTACGAGCAGTACTTC